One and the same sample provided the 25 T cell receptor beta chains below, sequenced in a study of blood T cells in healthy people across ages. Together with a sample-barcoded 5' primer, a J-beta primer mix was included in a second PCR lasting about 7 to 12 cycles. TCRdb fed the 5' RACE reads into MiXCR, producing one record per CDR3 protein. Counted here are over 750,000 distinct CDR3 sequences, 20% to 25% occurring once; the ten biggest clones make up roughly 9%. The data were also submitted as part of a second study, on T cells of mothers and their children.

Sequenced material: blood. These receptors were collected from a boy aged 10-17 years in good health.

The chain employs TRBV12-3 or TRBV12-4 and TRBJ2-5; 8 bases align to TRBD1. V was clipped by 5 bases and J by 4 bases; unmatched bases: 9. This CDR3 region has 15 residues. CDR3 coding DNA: TGTGCCAGCAGTCCAAGACAGGGGACGGGAGAGACCCAGTACTTC. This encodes CASSPRQGTGETQYF.

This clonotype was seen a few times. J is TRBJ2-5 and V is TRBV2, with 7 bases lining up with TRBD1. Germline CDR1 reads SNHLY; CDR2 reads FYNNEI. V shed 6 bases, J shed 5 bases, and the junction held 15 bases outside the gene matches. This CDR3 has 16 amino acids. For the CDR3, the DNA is TGTGCCAGCAGCCAAACCTCAGGGGGAGTAAGGGAGACCCAGTACTTC. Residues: CASSQTSGGVRETQYF.

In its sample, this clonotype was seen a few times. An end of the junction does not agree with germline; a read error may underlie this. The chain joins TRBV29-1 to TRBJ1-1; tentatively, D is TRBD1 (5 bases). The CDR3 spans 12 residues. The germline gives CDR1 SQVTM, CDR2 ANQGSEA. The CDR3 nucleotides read TGCAGCGGGGAGGAGGGGTCCCCTGAAGCTTCCTTT. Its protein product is CSGEEGSPEASF. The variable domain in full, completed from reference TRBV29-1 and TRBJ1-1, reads SAVISQKPSRDICQRGTSLTIQCQVDSQVTMMFWYRQQPGQSLTLIATANQGSEATYESGFVIDKFPISRPNLTFSTLTVSNMSPEDSSIYLCSGEEGSPEASFGQGTRLTVV.

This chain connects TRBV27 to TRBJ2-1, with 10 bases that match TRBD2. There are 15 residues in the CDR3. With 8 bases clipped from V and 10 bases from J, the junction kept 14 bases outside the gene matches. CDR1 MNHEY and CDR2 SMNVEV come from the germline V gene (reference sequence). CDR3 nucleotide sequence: TGTGCCAGCTGCAAGGGGCTAGCGGGAGTACGGGAGCAGTTCTTC. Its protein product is CASCKGLAGVREQFF.

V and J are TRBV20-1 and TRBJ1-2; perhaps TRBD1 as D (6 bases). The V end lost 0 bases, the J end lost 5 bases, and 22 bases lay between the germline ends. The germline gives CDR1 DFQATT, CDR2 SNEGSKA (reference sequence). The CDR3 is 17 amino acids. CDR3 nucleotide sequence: TGCAGTGCTAGAGATATTAGGGGGTTACTAACTGGTTATGGCTACACCTTC. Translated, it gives CSARDIRGLLTGYGYTF.

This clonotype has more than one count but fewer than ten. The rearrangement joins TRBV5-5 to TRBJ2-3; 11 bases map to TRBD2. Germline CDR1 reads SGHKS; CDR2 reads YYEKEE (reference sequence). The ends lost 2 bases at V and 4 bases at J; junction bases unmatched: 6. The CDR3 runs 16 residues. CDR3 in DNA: TGTGCCAGCAGCTTAACAATAGCGGGAGGGGCAGATACGCAGTATTTT. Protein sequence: CASSLTIAGGADTQYF. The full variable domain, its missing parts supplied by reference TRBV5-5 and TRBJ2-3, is DAGVTQSPTHLIKTRGQQVTLRCSPISGHKSVSWYQQVLGQGPQFIFQYYEKEERGRGNFPDRFSARQFPNYSSELNVNALLLGDSALYLCASSLTIAGGADTQYFGPGTRLTVL.

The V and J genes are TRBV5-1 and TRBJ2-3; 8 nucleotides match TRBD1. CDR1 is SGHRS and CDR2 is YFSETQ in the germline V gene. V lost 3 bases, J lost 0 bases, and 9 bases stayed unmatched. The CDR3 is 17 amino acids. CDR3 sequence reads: CASSWTGTGGSTDTQYF. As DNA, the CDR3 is TGCGCCAGCAGCTGGACCGGGACAGGCGGTAGCACAGATACGCAGTATTTT.

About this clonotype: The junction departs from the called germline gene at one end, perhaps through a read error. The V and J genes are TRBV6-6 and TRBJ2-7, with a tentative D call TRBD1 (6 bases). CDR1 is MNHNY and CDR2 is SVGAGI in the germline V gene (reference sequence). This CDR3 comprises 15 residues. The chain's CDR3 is CAGSYSQGSNYEQYF. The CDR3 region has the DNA TGTGCCGGCAGTTACTCCCAGGGGAGTAACTACGAGCAGTACTTC.

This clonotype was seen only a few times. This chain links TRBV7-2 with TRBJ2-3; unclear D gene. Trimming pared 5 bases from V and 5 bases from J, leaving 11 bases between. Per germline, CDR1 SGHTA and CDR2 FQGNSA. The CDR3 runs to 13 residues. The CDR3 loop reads CASSPVAGDTQYF. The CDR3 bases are TGTGCCAGCAGCCCCGTGGCTGGAGATACGCAGTATTTT.

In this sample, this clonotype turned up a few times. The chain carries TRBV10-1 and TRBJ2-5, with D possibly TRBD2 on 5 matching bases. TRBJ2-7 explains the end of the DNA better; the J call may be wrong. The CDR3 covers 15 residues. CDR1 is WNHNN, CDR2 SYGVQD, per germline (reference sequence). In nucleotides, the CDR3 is TGCGCCAGCACCCGTCGGGTGGAGGAGGCCTACGAGCAGTACTTC. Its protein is CASTRRVEEAYEQYF.

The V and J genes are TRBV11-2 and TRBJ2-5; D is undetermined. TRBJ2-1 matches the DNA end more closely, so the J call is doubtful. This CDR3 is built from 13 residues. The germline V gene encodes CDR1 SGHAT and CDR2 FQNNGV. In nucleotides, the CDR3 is TGTGCCAGCAGCTTAGATTTTTGGCGGGAGCAGTTCTTC. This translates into CASSLDFWREQFF.

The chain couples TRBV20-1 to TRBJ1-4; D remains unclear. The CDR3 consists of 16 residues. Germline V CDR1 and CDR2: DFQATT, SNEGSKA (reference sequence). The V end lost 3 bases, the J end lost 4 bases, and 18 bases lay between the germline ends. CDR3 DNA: TGCAGTGCTAGCCCGCGGACGGACGAACATAATGAAAAACTGTTTTTT. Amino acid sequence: CSASPRTDEHNEKLFF.

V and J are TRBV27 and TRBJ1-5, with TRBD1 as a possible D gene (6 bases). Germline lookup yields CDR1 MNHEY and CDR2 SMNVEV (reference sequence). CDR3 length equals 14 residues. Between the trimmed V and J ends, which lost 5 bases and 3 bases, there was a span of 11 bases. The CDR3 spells CASSRQGINQPQHF. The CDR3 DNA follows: TGTGCCAGCAGTCGTCAGGGGATCAATCAGCCCCAGCATTTT.

CDR3: CASSMGRYTEAFF. CDR3 sequence (DNA): TGTGCCAGTAGTATGGGTCGGTACACTGAAGCTTTCTTT. This chain links TRBV19 with TRBJ1-1; D unresolved. Germline CDR1 LNHDA, CDR2 SQIVND (reference sequence). The CDR3 contains 13 residues. V lost 3 bases and J 3 bases, leaving 8 bases between the germline ends.

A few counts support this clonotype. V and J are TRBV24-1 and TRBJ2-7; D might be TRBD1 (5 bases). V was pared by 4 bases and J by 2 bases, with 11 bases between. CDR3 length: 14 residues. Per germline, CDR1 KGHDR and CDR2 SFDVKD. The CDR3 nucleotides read TGTGCCACCAGTGACGCAGGGAACCCCTACGAGCAGTACTTC. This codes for CATSDAGNPYEQYF.

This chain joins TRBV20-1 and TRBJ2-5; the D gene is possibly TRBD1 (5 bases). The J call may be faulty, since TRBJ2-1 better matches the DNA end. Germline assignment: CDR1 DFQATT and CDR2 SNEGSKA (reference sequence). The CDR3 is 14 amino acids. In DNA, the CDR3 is TGCAGTGCGGTTGGGGCTAGTGATTACAATGAGCAGTTCTTC. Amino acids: CSAVGASDYNEQFF.

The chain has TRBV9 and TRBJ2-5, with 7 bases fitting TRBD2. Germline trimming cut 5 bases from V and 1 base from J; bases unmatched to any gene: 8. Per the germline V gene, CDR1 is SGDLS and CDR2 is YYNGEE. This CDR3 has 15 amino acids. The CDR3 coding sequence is TGTGCCAGCAGTAGGGAGGGAGGCGTCCAAGAGACCCAGTACTTC. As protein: CASSREGGVQETQYF.

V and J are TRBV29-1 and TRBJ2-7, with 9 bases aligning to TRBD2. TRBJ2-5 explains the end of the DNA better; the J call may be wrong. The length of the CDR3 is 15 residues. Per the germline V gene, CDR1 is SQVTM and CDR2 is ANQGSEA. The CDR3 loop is CSVEEVAGGKETQYF. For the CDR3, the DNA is TGCAGCGTTGAAGAGGTGGCGGGGGGGAAAGAGACCCAGTACTTC.

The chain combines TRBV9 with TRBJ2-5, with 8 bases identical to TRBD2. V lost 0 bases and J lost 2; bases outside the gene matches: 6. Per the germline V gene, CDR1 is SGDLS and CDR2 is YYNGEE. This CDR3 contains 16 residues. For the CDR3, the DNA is TGTGCCAGCAGCGTAGGGAGCGGGAGAGCACAAGAGACCCAGTACTTC. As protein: CASSVGSGRAQETQYF.

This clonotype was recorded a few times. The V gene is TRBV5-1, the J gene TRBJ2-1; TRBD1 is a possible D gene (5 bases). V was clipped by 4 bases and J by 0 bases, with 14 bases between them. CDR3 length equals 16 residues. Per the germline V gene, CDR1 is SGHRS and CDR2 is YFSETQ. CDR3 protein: CASSSGAGNSYNEQFF. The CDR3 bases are TGCGCCAGCAGCAGTGGGGCAGGGAACTCCTACAATGAGCAGTTCTTC.

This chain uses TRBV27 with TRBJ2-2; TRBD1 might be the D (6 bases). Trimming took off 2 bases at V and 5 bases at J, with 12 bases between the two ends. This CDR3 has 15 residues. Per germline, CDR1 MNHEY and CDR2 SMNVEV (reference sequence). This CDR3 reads CASSLGLGATGELFF. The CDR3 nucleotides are TGTGCCAGCAGTTTAGGGCTGGGGGCAACCGGGGAGCTGTTTTTT.

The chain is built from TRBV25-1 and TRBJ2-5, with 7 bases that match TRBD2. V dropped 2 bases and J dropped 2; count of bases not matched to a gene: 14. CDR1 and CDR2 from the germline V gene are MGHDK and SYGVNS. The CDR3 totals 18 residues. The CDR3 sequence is CASSEASTSWVPQETQYF. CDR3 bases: TGTGCCAGCAGTGAAGCCTCGACTAGCTGGGTGCCTCAAGAGACCCAGTACTTC.

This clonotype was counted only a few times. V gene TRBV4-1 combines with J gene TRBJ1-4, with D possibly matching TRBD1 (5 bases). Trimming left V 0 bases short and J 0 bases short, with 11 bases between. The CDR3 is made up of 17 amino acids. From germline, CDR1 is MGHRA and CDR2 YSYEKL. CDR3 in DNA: TGCGCCAGCAGCCAAGAGCAGGGAAGTGCAACTAATGAAAAACTGTTTTTT. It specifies CASSQEQGSATNEKLFF.

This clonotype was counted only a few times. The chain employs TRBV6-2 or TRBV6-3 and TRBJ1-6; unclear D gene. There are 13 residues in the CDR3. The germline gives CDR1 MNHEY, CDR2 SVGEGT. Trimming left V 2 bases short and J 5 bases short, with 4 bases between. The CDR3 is CASSYDNNSPLHF. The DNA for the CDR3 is TGTGCCAGCAGTTACGACAATAATTCACCCCTCCACTTT.

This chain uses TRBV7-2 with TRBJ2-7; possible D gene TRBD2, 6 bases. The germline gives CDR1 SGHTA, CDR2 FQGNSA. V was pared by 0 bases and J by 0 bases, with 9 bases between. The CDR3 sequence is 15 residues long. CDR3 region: CTSSLAGGFSYEQYF. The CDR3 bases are TGTACCAGCAGCTTAGCGGGGGGATTCTCCTACGAGCAGTACTTC.